The 27 T cell receptor beta chains listed next were all sequenced from one sample in a study of cytomegalovirus exposure and HLA in healthy donors. The PCR used 60 Vbeta and 13 Jbeta primers. Here immunoSEQ multiplex PCR was the method, and the copy in TCRdb shows in-frame clones only, minus some. The sample lists over 150,000 clones; about 84% were seen once. The sequenced sample consisted of PBMCs. The receptors shown here come from a man aged 18 to 30 in good health and CMV-seronegative.

The chain uses TRBV6-5 and TRBJ2-7; possibly TRBD2 for D (6 bases). Trimming removed 6 bases from V and 3 bases from J, with 15 bases in between. The length of the CDR3 is 14 residues. Germline assignment: CDR1 MNHEY and CDR2 SVGAGI. The CDR3 DNA sequence: TGTGCCAGCAGGTCGCCGGGACTGAGCTACGAGCAGTACTTC. The encoded protein is CASRSPGLSYEQYF.

V usage is TRBV21-1 and J usage is TRBJ2-7; TRBD1 is taken as the D call from the table, unchecked against the DNA. TRBV21-1 is annotated as a pseudogene. This CDR3 is built from 15 residues. The CDR3 nucleotides read TGTGCCAGCAGCCGGACAGGGGGCGTTACCTACGAGCAGTACTTC. It specifies CASSRTGGVTYEQYF.

The chain carries TRBV29-1 and TRBJ2-1; 8 nucleotides line up with TRBD1. This CDR3 is built from 12 residues. V lost 6 bases, J lost 8 bases, and 6 bases stayed unmatched. Germline V gene sequence: CDR1 SQVTM, CDR2 ANQGSEA. This chain's CDR3 is CSVGTGRDEQFF. The CDR3 nucleotides read TGCAGCGTCGGGACAGGTCGGGATGAGCAGTTCTTC.

This chain connects TRBV6-5 to TRBJ2-7; 7 nucleotides align to TRBD1. In germline, CDR1 is MNHEY, CDR2 SVGAGI. Trimming took 8 bases from V and 0 from J; bases not matched to a gene: 7. The CDR3 length is 14 residues. The CDR3 sequence: CASSGTASSYEQYF. The DNA of the CDR3 is TGTGCCAGCTCCGGGACAGCGAGCTCCTACGAGCAGTACTTC.

The CDR3 region is CASSLGSLTLAGVGNEQFF. CDR3 nucleotide sequence: TGTGCCAGCAGCTTAGGGAGCCTAACACTAGCGGGAGTGGGAAATGAGCAGTTCTTC. V is TRBV7-9 and J is TRBJ2-1; 11 nucleotides agree with TRBD2. Trimming took 1 base from V and 7 from J; bases not matched to a gene: 15. Germline-derived CDR1 and CDR2 are SEHNR and FQNEAQ (reference sequence). The CDR3 consists of 19 residues.

This chain joins TRBV4-1 and TRBJ1-2, with TRBD1 matching 7 bases. Germline V gene data show CDR1 as MGHRA and CDR2 as YSYEKL. V dropped 1 base and J dropped 9; count of bases not matched to a gene: 14. This CDR3 contains 16 residues. The CDR3 sequence: CASSQAAQKTGRSYTF. The CDR3, as DNA: TGCGCCAGCAGCCAAGCAGCTCAAAAGACAGGGCGGAGCTACACCTTC.

The chain couples TRBV9 to TRBJ2-7; 7 nucleotides line up with TRBD2. Trimming removed 0 bases from V and 5 bases from J; junction bases left unmatched: 14. Germline CDR1 SGDLS, CDR2 YYNGEE. The CDR3 extends over 17 amino acids. The DNA of the CDR3 is TGTGCCAGCAGCGTAGCGGCTAGCGGAAGCTCCCAAGACGAGCAGTACTTC. As protein: CASSVAASGSSQDEQYF.

The rearrangement joins TRBV9 to TRBJ1-3; 7 nucleotides align to TRBD1. Per the germline V gene, CDR1 is SGDLS and CDR2 is YYNGEE. V dropped 3 bases and J dropped 0; count of bases not matched to a gene: 6. The CDR3 is 16 amino acids. The CDR3 sequence: CASSARQGASGNTIYF. The CDR3 DNA is TGTGCCAGCAGCGCTCGACAGGGAGCCTCTGGAAACACCATATATTTT.

The chain joins TRBV18 to TRBJ2-7, with D perhaps matching TRBD1 (5 bases). V was pared by 5 bases and J by 1 base, with 9 bases between. The germline V gene has CDR1 KGHSH and CDR2 LQKENI. The CDR3 length is 13 residues. The chain's CDR3 is CASSGAGSYEQYF. CDR3 coding DNA: TGTGCCAGCTCAGGGGCAGGTTCCTACGAGCAGTACTTC.

The chain has TRBV5-1 and TRBJ2-1; TRBD2 agrees at 11 bases. The germline V gene has CDR1 SGHRS and CDR2 YFSETQ. With V trimmed by 3 bases and J by 7 bases, 15 bases remained unmatched. The CDR3 covers 18 residues. CDR3 protein: CASSWTGRLAGGGNEQFF. Written as DNA, the CDR3 is TGCGCCAGCAGCTGGACGGGGCGGCTAGCGGGAGGAGGAAATGAGCAGTTCTTC. Supplemented by reference TRBV5-1 and TRBJ2-1, the full variable domain reads KAGVTQTPRYLIKTRGQQVTLSCSPISGHRSVSWYQQTPGQGLQFLFEYFSETQRNKGNFPGRFSGRQFSNSRSEMNVSTLELGDSALYLCASSWTGRLAGGGNEQFFGPGTRLTVL.

The CDR3 sequence: CASSPESSYNSPLHF. The CDR3 DNA follows: TGTGCCAGCTCACCGGAGAGCTCCTATAATTCACCCCTCCACTTT. The chain couples TRBV18 to TRBJ1-6; D call uncertain. Germline V gives CDR1 KGHSH, CDR2 LQKENI. V lost 3 bases and J 0 bases, leaving 6 bases between the germline ends. CDR3 length: 15 amino acids.

The rearrangement joins TRBV23-1 to TRBJ2-3; TRBD2 matches at 8 bases. TRBV23-1 is assigned to the ORF class and has an uncertain function. The CDR3 runs to 16 residues. With 0 bases clipped from V and 8 bases from J, the junction kept 10 bases outside the gene matches. CDR3 in DNA: TGCGCCAGCAGTCAATCTCCGGCCGGGAGGGTTGGTACGCAGTATTTT. As protein: CASSQSPAGRVGTQYF.

This rearrangement joins TRBV10-2 to TRBJ1-5; 8 nucleotides match TRBD1. V trimming: 6 bases; J trimming: 6 bases; junction bases outside the gene matches: 7. Germline V gene data show CDR1 as WSHSY and CDR2 as SAAADI. The CDR3 totals 14 residues. CDR3 sequence: CASRATGVGQPQHF. The DNA of the CDR3 is TGCGCCAGCAGAGCGACAGGGGTAGGTCAGCCCCAGCATTTT.

This clone came up once. The rearrangement links TRBV27 to TRBJ2-1, with TRBD1 identical over 9 bases. V dropped 6 bases and J dropped 9; count of bases not matched to a gene: 9. Germline V gives CDR1 MNHEY, CDR2 SMNVEV (reference sequence). The CDR3 runs to 14 residues. CDR3 residues: CASRPTGGIAEQFF. The CDR3 DNA sequence: TGTGCCAGCAGGCCTACAGGGGGCATAGCTGAGCAGTTCTTC.

The chain joins TRBV15 to TRBJ1-2; TRBD1 might be the D (6 bases). CDR1 is LNHNV, CDR2 YYDKDF, per germline (reference sequence). This CDR3 contains 15 residues. Trimming took 2 bases from V and 5 from J, leaving 15 bases between them. The CDR3 bases are TGTGCCACCAGCAGACCCCAGGCAGGGGAATATGGCTACACCTTC. As protein: CATSRPQAGEYGYTF.

The chain employs TRBV27 and TRBJ1-5; maybe TRBD1 (6 bases). Germline CDR1 reads MNHEY; CDR2 reads SMNVEV (reference sequence). V lost 8 bases and J 3 bases, leaving 14 bases between the germline ends. CDR3 length: 14 residues. The CDR3 nucleotides read TGTGCCAGCGGCGGACAGAATTTCAATCAGCCCCAGCATTTT. Amino acids: CASGGQNFNQPQHF.

The chain has TRBV27 and TRBJ1-2; D gene ambiguous. Looked up from germline, CDR1 is MNHEY and CDR2 is SMNVEV (reference sequence). CDR3 length: 16 amino acids. V lost 5 bases, J lost 2 bases, and 18 bases lay in between. The CDR3 DNA follows: TGTGCCAGCAGTAGTTGGGAGGCGCTGGGGAACTATGGCTACACCTTC. Translation gives CASSSWEALGNYGYTF.

This chain connects TRBV9 to TRBJ2-3, with TRBD2 matching over 14 bases. The V and J ends lost 4 bases and 5 bases, in that order; junction bases with no gene match: 9. The CDR3 length is 17 residues. CDR1 SGDLS and CDR2 YYNGEE come from the germline V gene. CDR3 DNA sequence: TGTGCCAGCAGCATCAGGACTAGCGGGGGGAGAGTAGATACGCAGTATTTT. Its translation is CASSIRTSGGRVDTQYF.

The genes are TRBV19 and TRBJ2-7, with 7 bases fitting TRBD1. Germline-derived CDR1 and CDR2 are LNHDA and SQIVND (reference sequence). The CDR3 runs to 14 residues. V trimming: 5 bases; J trimming: 6 bases; junction bases outside the gene matches: 10. CDR3 amino acids: CASSARQGLVEQYF. The CDR3 DNA sequence: TGTGCCAGTAGTGCCAGACAGGGATTGGTCGAGCAGTACTTC.

The V gene is TRBV28, the J gene TRBJ2-6; no reliable D call. The CDR3 sequence is 15 residues long. The V and J ends lost 4 bases and 0 bases respectively, with 7 bases between them. Germline CDR1 reads MDHEN; CDR2 reads SYDVKM. CDR3 sequence: CASSSLSSGANVLTF. For the CDR3, the DNA is TGTGCCAGCAGTTCTCTGAGCTCTGGGGCCAACGTCCTGACTTTC.

The chain links TRBV25-1 to TRBJ2-1, with TRBD2 as a possible D gene (6 bases). CDR3 length equals 17 residues. Germline loops: CDR1 MGHDK, CDR2 SYGVNS. V was clipped by 3 bases and J by 0 bases, with 15 bases between them. CDR3 loop: CASSDRLAVSSYNEQFF. The DNA of the CDR3 is TGTGCCAGCAGTGACCGTTTAGCGGTGAGCTCCTACAATGAGCAGTTCTTC.

This clone was seen once. The chain joins TRBV19 to TRBJ1-5, with 8 bases that match TRBD1. Trimming cost V 6 bases and J 7 bases; bases outside gene matches: 14. Germline CDR1 is LNHDA and CDR2 is SQIVND (reference sequence). The CDR3 is 16 amino acids. CDR3 in amino acids: CASRQPRTGGGQPQHF. In DNA form, the CDR3 reads TGTGCCAGTAGGCAACCGCGAACAGGGGGAGGACAGCCCCAGCATTTT.

The chain carries TRBV2 and TRBJ1-1; 9 nucleotides match TRBD1. The V gene's germline CDR1 is SNHLY and CDR2 FYNNEI. Trimming removed 6 bases from V and 1 base from J; junction bases left unmatched: 6. The CDR3 runs to 15 residues. Here the CDR3 DNA reads TGTGCCAGCAGAACAGGGGGCGCAGGGAACACTGAAGCTTTCTTT. Amino acids: CASRTGGAGNTEAFF.

J is TRBJ2-6 and V is TRBV5-1, with 7 bases identical to TRBD2. The CDR3 has 22 amino acids. Germline trimming cut 0 bases from V and 4 bases from J; bases unmatched to any gene: 22. The V gene's germline CDR1 is SGHRS and CDR2 YFSETQ. CDR3 DNA sequence: TGCGCCAGCAGCTTGGCCGGGGGGAACAGCCAACCATTTACGCTGGGGGCCAACGTCCTGACTTTC. Residues: CASSLAGGNSQPFTLGANVLTF.

The rearrangement links TRBV5-1 to TRBJ1-1; D unresolved. This CDR3 comprises 16 residues. The germline gives CDR1 SGHRS, CDR2 YFSETQ. Trimming removed 4 bases from V and 0 bases from J, with 16 bases in between. Written as DNA, the CDR3 is TGCGCCAGCAGCATTTACCCAACAGTCATGAACACTGAAGCTTTCTTT. Translation: CASSIYPTVMNTEAFF.

The J gene is TRBJ2-7, the V gene TRBV19; D may be TRBD1 (5 bases). V was trimmed by 0 bases and J by 5 bases, leaving 11 bases between them. The CDR3 sequence is 14 residues long. Germline V gene data show CDR1 as LNHDA and CDR2 as SQIVND (reference sequence). The CDR3 spells CASSIEGDGNEQYF. CDR3 sequence (DNA): TGTGCCAGTAGTATAGAAGGGGATGGCAACGAGCAGTACTTC.

The chain carries TRBV7-2 and TRBJ2-1, with 9 bases matching TRBD2. Germline V gene sequence: CDR1 SGHTA, CDR2 FQGNSA. Losses at the gene ends were 5 bases for V and 7 bases for J; bases not matched to a gene: 9. The CDR3 loop spans 15 amino acids. The CDR3 nucleotides are TGTGCCAGCAGCCCGGACAGCGGGAGGCGGAATGAGCAGTTCTTC. As protein: CASSPDSGRRNEQFF.